This T cell receptor beta chain stems from a study of T-cell memory formation after mild COVID-19. MiXCR was run by TCRdb on the 5' RACE reads, yielding one entry per CDR3 protein. The table shows fewer than 200,000 distinct CDR3 sequences, with around 18% occurring only once. Comment on this clonotype: Its antigen is undetermined.

Trimming removed 0 bases at V and 2 bases at J, with 8 bases between. The CDR3 contains 14 residues. The V gene's germline CDR1 is LGHNA and CDR2 YSLEER. Points from the study as a whole: Those CD4+ clones that contracted were mainly in CM and EM (CD8+ ones in EMRA).

This receptor was taken from a man between 18 and 35 years old who had mild COVID-19 (a few samples of this study predate the infection). Cell type and time point are not known. Sequencing was performed on PBMCs or a T cell subset sorted from them (not recorded which). The chain combines TRBV4-3 with TRBJ2-7, with D unclear. CDR3 in DNA: TGCGCCAGCAGCCAAGATCTCGCCCCCTACGAGCAGTACTTC. It yields the protein CASSQDLAPYEQYF.